A selection of T cell receptor beta chains follows, all from one sample in a study of T cells after yellow fever vaccination. TCRdb reprocessed the 5' RACE reads with MiXCR, giving one entry per CDR3 protein. The table has some 170,000 distinct CDR3 sequences, about a tenth seen once. The sample consisted of CD8+ T cells sorted from PBMCs, taken 45 days after the yellow fever booster vaccination. The receptors here all came from a man aged 18 to 30 who received the YFV17D yellow fever vaccine. Both conserved end residues are part of each CDR3. D genes are given only for firm matches. Size is omitted from some rows. Given values are once, few, many or a class for expanded clones.

D gene	V gene	clone size	J gene	CDR3 DNA	CDR3 protein
TRBD1	TRBV10-2	-	TRBJ1-1	TGCGCCAGCAGGGACAGGGGGCGCAGCACTGAAGCTTTCTTT	CASRDRGRSTEAFF
-	TRBV27	few	TRBJ2-5	TGTGCCAGCAGCCGTAATCAAGAGACCCAGTACTTC	CASSRNQETQYF
-	TRBV7-9	few	TRBJ1-4	TGTGCCAGCAGCTCCTCGGCAGAGGATACAACTAATGAAAAACTGTTTTTT	CASSSSAEDTTNEKLFF
-	TRBV19	-	TRBJ1-6	TGTGCCAGTAGTATAGGTGTCGGTTCACCCCTCCACTTT	CASSIGVGSPLHF
TRBD2	TRBV2	few	TRBJ2-6	TGTGCCAGCAGCGAAACTAGCGGGGGGTACTCTGGGGCCAACGTCCTGACTTTC	CASSETSGGYSGANVLTF
-	TRBV12-3/TRBV12-4	-	TRBJ2-5	TGTGCCAGCAGTTTAGCTAGCGGCCAAGAGACCCAGTACTTC	CASSLASGQETQYF
-	TRBV4-1	many	TRBJ2-1	TGCGCCAGCAGCCAAGAGGGGACCGGGTTAGACAATGAGCAGTTCTTC	CASSQEGTGLDNEQFF
-	TRBV4-1	few	TRBJ1-6	TGCGCCAGCAGCCAAGGGAGGAACAGGGTTGACAATTCACCCCTCCACTTT	CASSQGRNRVDNSPLHF
TRBD1	TRBV27	few	TRBJ2-7	TGTGCCAGCGGATTTAGGACAGGAAGCGAGCAGTACTTC	CASGFRTGSEQYF
TRBD1	TRBV6-5	-	TRBJ1-5	TGTGCCAGCGCGGACAGGGGCGGTGGTCAGCCCCAGCATTTT	CASADRGGGQPQHF
-	TRBV27	many	TRBJ2-5	TGTGCCAGCAGTTTATACTCTGAGGAGACCCAGTACTTC	CASSLYSEETQYF
TRBD2	TRBV6-4	many	TRBJ2-1	TGTGCCAGCAGTGACTCGGATAGCGGGGGTGGCGAGCAGTTCTTC	CASSDSDSGGGEQFF
-	TRBV19	many	TRBJ2-7	TGTGCCACCCAAGACACCAACGGCTACGAGCAGTACTTC	CATQDTNGYEQYF
-	TRBV3-1	-	TRBJ1-1	TGTGCCAGCAGCCAAGATCCGGAAGCCAACACTGAAGCTTTCTTT	CASSQDPEANTEAFF
-	TRBV12-3/TRBV12-4	few	TRBJ2-5	TGTGCCAGCAGCCATAGCTCGCGGGGGCCCCAAGAGACCCAGTACTTC	CASSHSSRGPQETQYF
-	TRBV29-1	few	TRBJ2-1	TGCAGCGTTGCCGGCGCCTCAAGGGGCTACAATGAGCAGTTCTTC	CSVAGASRGYNEQFF
TRBD1	TRBV3-1	few	TRBJ2-7	TGTGCCAGCAGCCATCGGACAGGGGGCGAGCAGTACTTC	CASSHRTGGEQYF
TRBD1	TRBV20-1	-	TRBJ1-1	TGCAGTGCCCTTCCGGGACAGGGGGTCGCCGGTGACACTGAAGCTTTCTTT	CSALPGQGVAGDTEAFF
-	TRBV4-2	-	TRBJ2-3	TGTGCCAGCAGCCAAACCCCAGATACGCAGTATTTT	CASSQTPDTQYF
TRBD2	TRBV2	few	TRBJ2-1	TGTGCCAGCAGCCGCCGACTAGCGGGGGGAAAGAATGAGCAGTTCTTC	CASSRRLAGGKNEQFF
-	TRBV7-9	many	TRBJ2-7	TGTGCCAGCAGCTTTACAGGGATGGCCTACGAGCAGTACTTC	CASSFTGMAYEQYF
TRBD1	TRBV2	few	TRBJ1-6	TGTGCCAGCACGGAGACAGGGAAGGATAATTCACCCCTCCACTTT	CASTETGKDNSPLHF
-	TRBV7-9	-	TRBJ1-2	TGTGCCAGCAGCTTATTTTCATCAGGCCGAACTAACTATGGCTACACCTTC	CASSLFSSGRTNYGYTF
TRBD2	TRBV6-6	-	TRBJ2-1	TGTGCCAGCAGTTACTCCGAAAGCGCCAATCTAGCGGGGGGATACAATGAGCAGTTCTTC	CASSYSESANLAGGYNEQFF
-	TRBV7-9	few	TRBJ2-3	TGTGCCACCCGGGGGGCAGGGACAGATACGCAGTATTTT	CATRGAGTDTQYF
-	TRBV27	-	TRBJ1-5	TGTGCCAGCAGCCCAGGCCCGGGCAATAGCAATCAGCCCCAGCATTTT	CASSPGPGNSNQPQHF
-	TRBV4-1	-	TRBJ1-1	TGCGCCAGCAGCCACCCTACAGCTGAAGCTTTCTTT	CASSHPTAEAFF
-	TRBV5-6	few	TRBJ1-5	TGTGCCAGCAGCACGACAGGAGGGGGCAATCAGCCCCAGCATTTT	CASSTTGGGNQPQHF
-	TRBV28	few	TRBJ1-5	TGTGCCAGCAGTTCTCCTACCGAGGGGGAAAACCAGCCCCAGCATTTT	CASSSPTEGENQPQHF
TRBD2	TRBV7-8	many	TRBJ2-3	TGTGCCAGCAGTGATTCCGGGACTAGCGCTGCAGATACGCAGTATTTT	CASSDSGTSAADTQYF
TRBD2	TRBV6-4	-	TRBJ2-3	TGTGCCAGCAGTGAAGGCGGGGGGGCGGTAGATACGCAGTATTTT	CASSEGGGAVDTQYF
-	TRBV7-8	few	TRBJ2-1	TGTGCCAGCAGCTCCCTTCTGACGGGGACCTACAATGAGCAGTTCTTC	CASSSLLTGTYNEQFF
-	TRBV6-1	few	TRBJ1-1	TGTGCCAGCAGGTCTTATCAGGGGTTGATCACTGAAGCTTTCTTT	CASRSYQGLITEAFF
-	TRBV6-6	few	TRBJ1-3	TGTGCCAGCAGAAACCCACAGGGAGAGATACGCTCTGGAAACACCATATATTTT	CASRNPQGEIRSGNTIYF
TRBD1	TRBV6-2/TRBV6-3	many	TRBJ2-3	TGTGCCAGCAGTTACTTTCCCGACAGGGGGCGGGAAGATACGCAGTATTTT	CASSYFPDRGREDTQYF
-	TRBV12-3/TRBV12-4	-	TRBJ1-1	TGTGCCAGCAGTTTTATTGGCAGCCTGAACACTGAAGCTTTCTTT	CASSFIGSLNTEAFF
-	TRBV15	-	TRBJ2-3	TGTGCCACTACAGACAAGAGGGGCACAGATACGCAGTATTTT	CATTDKRGTDTQYF
-	TRBV5-1	many	TRBJ2-1	TGCGCCAGCGGGCCCCTCGGCGGGGTTTCCTACAATGAGCAGTTCTTC	CASGPLGGVSYNEQFF
-	TRBV13	few	TRBJ1-1	TGTGCCAGCAGCTTTGAGAGGGGGTGGACTGAAGCTTTCTTT	CASSFERGWTEAFF
-	TRBV4-1	many	TRBJ2-3	TGCGCCAGCAGCCAGACGCCGAAGTTCACAGATACGCAGTATTTT	CASSQTPKFTDTQYF
TRBD2	TRBV20-1	few	TRBJ2-1	TGCAGTGCCCAAAGCGGGGGTAGCTCCTACAATGAGCAGTTCTTC	CSAQSGGSSYNEQFF
-	TRBV6-5	-	TRBJ2-1	TGTGCCAGCAGCGCTGAGGGTGGGGGCAATGAGCAGTTCTTC	CASSAEGGGNEQFF
-	TRBV7-6	few	TRBJ1-2	TGTGCCAGCAGCTTAGAGGCCGGACTCCACTATGGCTACACCTTC	CASSLEAGLHYGYTF
-	TRBV7-9	-	TRBJ2-3	TGTGCCAGCAGCCGAAACAAAGATACGCAGTATTTT	CASSRNKDTQYF
-	TRBV6-2/TRBV6-3	few	TRBJ1-5	TGTGCCAGCAGTTCCTCTTACGGAGAACGGAGCAATCAGCCCCAGCATTTT	CASSSSYGERSNQPQHF
TRBD1	TRBV29-1	-	TRBJ1-2	TGCAGCGTTGTTTCGGGACAGGGGTATGGCTACACCTTC	CSVVSGQGYGYTF
-	TRBV5-1	few	TRBJ1-1	TGCGCCAGCACCCCCCTCGTTGGTAACACTGAAGCTTTCTTT	CASTPLVGNTEAFF
-	TRBV6-5	few	TRBJ2-1	TGTGCCAGCAGCCCCCCTAGGACGGCTTACAATGAGCAGTTCTTC	CASSPPRTAYNEQFF
-	TRBV6-2/TRBV6-3	-	TRBJ2-1	TGTGCCAGCAGTTACGAGGAAAGGAATGAGCAGTTCTTC	CASSYEERNEQFF
TRBD1	TRBV15	many	TRBJ1-2	TGTGCCACCAGGCCGGTGGGACAGTACGGGGGCTACACCTTC	CATRPVGQYGGYTF
-	TRBV11-2	few	TRBJ1-4	TGTGCCAGCAGCTTAACCGGGCCTTCGAGGGGTGAAAAACTGTTTTTT	CASSLTGPSRGEKLFF